These 5 T cell receptor beta chains were all obtained from the same sample, sequenced in a study of T cells in Graves' hyperthyroidism and ophthalmopathy. RNA transcripts were the template for amplifying TCR beta CDR3 regions. The HTBI primer set served for first-round RT-PCR of the TCR CDR3. Each CDR3 protein gets one entry after TCRdb re-called the multiplex PCR reads with MiXCR. The table shows a few hundred thousand distinct CDR3 sequences, with approximately 15% occurring only once. Material for sequencing was blood. These receptors were obtained from a woman aged 40-49 years with Graves' hyperthyroidism.

This clonotype was observed at least ten times. J is TRBJ2-6 and V is TRBV30; D may be TRBD1 (5 bases). The CDR3 contains 16 residues. The germline V and J ends were trimmed by 3 bases and 0 bases, with 12 bases remaining between them. Germline V gives CDR1 GTSNPN, CDR2 SVGIG (reference sequence). CDR3 in amino acids: CAWSRTHPSGANVLTF. The CDR3, as DNA: TGTGCCTGGAGCCGGACACATCCCTCTGGGGCCAACGTCCTGACTTTC.

V and J are TRBV7-6 and TRBJ2-3; 9 bases align to TRBD1. V shed 7 bases and J 4 bases; nucleotides not matched to a gene: 6. The CDR3 length is 14 residues. Germline CDR1 and CDR2: SGHVS and FNYEAQ. CDR3 residues: CASTQDRGSDTQYF. Written as DNA, the CDR3 is TGTGCCAGCACCCAGGACAGGGGCTCAGATACGCAGTATTTT.

This clonotype was seen ten or more times. This sequence joins TRBV28 and TRBJ2-1; TRBD2 agrees at 14 bases. Germline V lookup: CDR1 MDHEN, CDR2 SYDVKM. V dropped 8 bases and J dropped 8; count of bases not matched to a gene: 5. CDR3 length: 14 residues. CDR3 in DNA: TGTGCCAGCTGGGGGACTAGCGGGAGCGATGAGCAGTTCTTC. The encoded protein is CASWGTSGSDEQFF.

This clonotype turned up a few times. The CDR3 is CATVSGSTYEQYF. DNA for the CDR3: TGTGCCACCGTGTCCGGGTCGACCTACGAGCAGTACTTC. The chain links TRBV10-3 to TRBJ2-7; D is unresolved. Germline loops: CDR1 ENHRY, CDR2 SYGVKD. With 10 bases removed from V and 2 bases from J, the gap between germline ends came to 15 bases. The CDR3 sequence is 13 residues long.

This clonotype was found many times. CDR3 protein: CASSKDTVGLYGYTF. CDR3 sequence (DNA): TGTGCCAGCAGCAAGGACACGGTTGGCCTTTATGGCTACACCTTC. This sequence joins TRBV6-1 and TRBJ1-2; D is possibly TRBD1 (5 bases). Germline V CDR1 and CDR2: MNHNS, SASEGT. Trimming took 6 bases from V and 5 from J, leaving 19 bases between them. CDR3 length equals 15 residues.